The clone carrying this T cell receptor (beta chain) was detected ten times or more. Its cognate antigen is unknown. This record comes from a study of regulatory T cells in long-lasting Graves disease. The CDR3 has 14 amino acids. V was shortened by 7 bases and J by 0 bases, with 12 bases between the two germline ends. Overall study results and limits: Fewer public clonotypes were shared by new patients (about 940) than by persistent patients (fewer than 3,000).

Relying on iRepertoire HTBI primers and Arm-PCR of CDR3 regions, the team built TCR beta libraries. In TCRdb, the multiplex PCR reads were re-called with MiXCR into one record per CDR3 protein. The sample holds over 500,000 distinct CDR3 sequences; around 17% are singletons and the top ten take roughly 18%. The time point was: newly diagnosed GD, antithyroid drugs for less than 3 months. RNA extracted from PBMCs served as the sequencing template. In addition, the sample was reused for a study of T cells in Graves' hyperthyroidism and ophthalmopathy.

The clonotype originates from a woman in her twenties or thirties with Graves disease. Sequencing was performed on peripheral blood mononuclear cells (PBMCs), taken at new diagnosis, from a patient treated with antithyroid drugs. The gene calls are TRBV12-3 or TRBV12-4 and TRBJ1-1; the D gene is possibly TRBD1 (5 bases). CDR3 sequence reads: CASTLGQMNTEAFF. In DNA form, the CDR3 reads TGTGCCAGCACCTTAGGACAAATGAACACTGAAGCTTTCTTT.